This T cell receptor (beta chain) was found in a study of shared clonotypes between healthy human individuals. Germline V CDR1 and CDR2: SGHRS, YFSETQ. This CDR3 spans 15 amino acids. With 4 bases removed from V and 3 bases from J, the gap between germline ends came to 17 bases. Using immunoSEQ multiplex PCR, the repertoire was profiled, and TCRdb retains in-frame clones only, with some absent. This sample has about 1 million clones, with more than 60% found just once. As for this clone: Its antigen is currently unknown.

General observations from the study: For sorted subsets, rarefaction showed incomplete sequencing despite large depth. Generation probabilities of non-shared clonotypes were lower (relative to those shared by all four donors).

The sample consisted of memory CD4+ T cells sorted from blood. Stated subset: CD45RA-negative fraction. The V call is TRBV5-1, the J call TRBJ2-7; no reliable D call. The receptor was derived from a man aged 18 to 29 in good health. The DNA of the CDR3 is TGCGCCAGCAGCCCGGCCGGCTGGGGAAGCTACGAGCAGTACTTC. Translation: CASSPAGWGSYEQYF.